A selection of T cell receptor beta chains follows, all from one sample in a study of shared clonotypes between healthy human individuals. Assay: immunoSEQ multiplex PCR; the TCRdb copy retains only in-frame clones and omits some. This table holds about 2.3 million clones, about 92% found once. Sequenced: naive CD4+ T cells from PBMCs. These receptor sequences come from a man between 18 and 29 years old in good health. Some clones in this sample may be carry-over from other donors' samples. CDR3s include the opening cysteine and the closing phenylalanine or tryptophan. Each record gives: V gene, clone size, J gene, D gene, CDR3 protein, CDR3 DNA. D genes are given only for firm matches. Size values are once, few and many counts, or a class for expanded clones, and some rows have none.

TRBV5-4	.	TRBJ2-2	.	CASSLVRENTGELFF	TGTGCCAGCAGCTTGGTCAGGGAGAACACCGGGGAGCTGTTTTTT
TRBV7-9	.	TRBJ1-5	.	CASSGAGIQGQPQHF	TGTGCCAGCTCTGGGGCAGGGATACAGGGTCAGCCCCAGCATTTT
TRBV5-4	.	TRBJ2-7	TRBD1	CASSLSGTGAYEQYF	TGTGCCAGCAGCCTGTCAGGGACAGGGGCCTACGAGCAGTACTTC
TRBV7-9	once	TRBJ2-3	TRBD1	CASSFDRVTDTQYF	TGTGCCAGCAGCTTTGACAGGGTCACAGATACGCAGTATTTT
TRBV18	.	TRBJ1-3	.	CASSPTDTGNTIYF	TGTGCCAGCTCTCCGACAGATACTGGAAACACCATATATTTT
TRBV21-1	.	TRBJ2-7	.	CASSKASAEQYF	TGTGCCAGCAGCAAAGCGTCGGCCGAGCAGTACTTC
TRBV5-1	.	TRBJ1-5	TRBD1	CASSLELGDSSNQPQHF	TGCGCCAGCAGCTTGGAGCTTGGGGACAGCAGCAATCAGCCCCAGCATTTT
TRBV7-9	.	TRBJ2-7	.	CASSHTGTLYYEQYF	TGTGCCAGCAGTCATACCGGGACACTCTACTACGAGCAGTACTTC
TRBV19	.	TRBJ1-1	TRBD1	CASSDRGNTEAFF	TGTGCCAGTTCAGACAGGGGGAACACTGAAGCTTTCTTT
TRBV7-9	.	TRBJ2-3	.	CASSDSTDTQYF	TGTGCCAGCAGCGACAGTACAGATACGCAGTATTTT
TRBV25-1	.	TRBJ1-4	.	CASSDVNRVRGEKLFF	TGTGCCAGCAGTGATGTTAACAGGGTGCGGGGCGAAAAACTGTTTTTT
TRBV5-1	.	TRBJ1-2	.	CASSLAGREPGYTF	TGCGCCAGCAGCTTGGCCGGCAGGGAACCAGGCTACACCTTC
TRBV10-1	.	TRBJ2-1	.	CASRLGPEHEQFF	TGCGCCAGCAGATTGGGTCCGGAGCATGAGCAGTTCTTC
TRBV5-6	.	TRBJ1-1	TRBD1	CASSLGGRDRYTEAFF	TGTGCCAGCAGCTTGGGAGGCCGGGACAGGTATACTGAAGCTTTCTTT
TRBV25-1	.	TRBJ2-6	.	CASSGDTGANVLTF	TGTGCCAGCAGTGGGGATACTGGGGCCAACGTCCTGACTTTC
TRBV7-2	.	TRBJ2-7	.	CASSLDTSSPYEQYF	TGTGCCAGCAGCTTAGATACTAGCTCCCCCTACGAGCAGTACTTC
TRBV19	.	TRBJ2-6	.	CASSSLPGSGANVLTF	TGTGCCAGTAGTAGCCTTCCAGGGTCTGGGGCCAACGTCCTGACTTTC
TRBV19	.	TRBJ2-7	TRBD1	CASSPQGTGHYEQYF	TGTGCCAGTAGTCCCCAGGGGACAGGGCACTACGAGCAGTACTTC
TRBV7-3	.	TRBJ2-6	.	CASTSGANVLTF	TGTGCCAGCACCTCTGGGGCCAACGTCCTGACTTTC
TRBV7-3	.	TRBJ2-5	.	CASSSLRGDSFERETQYF	TGTGCCAGCAGCTCCTTGAGGGGGGACTCATTCGAGCGAGAGACCCAGTACTTC
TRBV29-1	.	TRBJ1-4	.	CSGTGPTNEKLFF	TGCAGCGGTACAGGGCCGACTAATGAAAAACTGTTTTTT
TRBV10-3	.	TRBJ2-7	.	CAIRPTTGTYEQYF	TGTGCCATCAGACCGACTACAGGTACCTACGAGCAGTACTTC
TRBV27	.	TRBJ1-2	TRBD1	CASSSNLRDRSFYGYTF	TGTGCCAGCAGTTCAAACCTCCGGGACAGGTCCTTCTATGGCTACACCTTC
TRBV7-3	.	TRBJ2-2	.	CASSPSSGRVSTGELFF	TGTGCCAGCAGCCCCTCGAGCGGCAGGGTGAGCACCGGGGAGCTGTTTTTT
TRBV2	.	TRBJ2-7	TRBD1	CASSGTLPDRAPYEQYF	TGTGCCAGCAGCGGAACTTTACCGGACAGGGCGCCCTACGAGCAGTACTTC
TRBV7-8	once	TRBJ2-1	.	CASSLGRADYNEQFF	TGTGCCAGCAGCTTAGGTAGGGCAGATTACAATGAGCAGTTCTTC
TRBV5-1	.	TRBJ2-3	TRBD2	CASSLSGRAVGTDTQYF	TGCGCCAGCAGCTTGAGCGGGAGGGCCGTCGGGACAGATACGCAGTATTTT